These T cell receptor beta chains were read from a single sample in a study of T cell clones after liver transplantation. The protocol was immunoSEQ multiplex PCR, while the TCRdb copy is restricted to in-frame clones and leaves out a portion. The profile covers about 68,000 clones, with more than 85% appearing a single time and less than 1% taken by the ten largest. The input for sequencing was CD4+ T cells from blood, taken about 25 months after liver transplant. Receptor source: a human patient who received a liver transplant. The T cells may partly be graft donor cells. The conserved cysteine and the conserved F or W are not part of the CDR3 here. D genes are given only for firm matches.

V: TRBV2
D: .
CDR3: ASSEQGGNQPQH

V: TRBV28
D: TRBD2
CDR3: ASSPSTAGGHEQY

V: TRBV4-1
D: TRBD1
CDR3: ASSQASFRDRSSYEQY

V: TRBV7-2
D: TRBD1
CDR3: ASSLLGTANTGELF

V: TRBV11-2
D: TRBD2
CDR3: ASSDPSGSGEQF

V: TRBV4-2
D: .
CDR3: ASSQEPLLGAYGYT

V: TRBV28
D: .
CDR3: ASSEFAGYEQY

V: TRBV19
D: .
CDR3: ASSPTQVVNQPQH

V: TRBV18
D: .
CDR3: ASSPPPSRNSYEQY

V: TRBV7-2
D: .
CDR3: ASSLRGWGSTQGTQY

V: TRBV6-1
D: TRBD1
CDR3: ASRTGTGRNNEQF

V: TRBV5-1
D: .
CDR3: ASSPTAMGPSSYNSPLH

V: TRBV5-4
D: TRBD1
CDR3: ASGGWHQGARETQY

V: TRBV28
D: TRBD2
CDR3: ASGTSGRGYQETQY

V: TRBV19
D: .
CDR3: ASRTTYSGNTIY

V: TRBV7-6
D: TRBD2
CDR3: ASSVWTSGGTDTQY

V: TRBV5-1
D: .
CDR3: ASSLDEGRETQY

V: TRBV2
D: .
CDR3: ASIGLGDPSGANVLT

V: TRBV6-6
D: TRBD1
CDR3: ASSPQGDEQY